Listed below are T cell receptor beta chains from one sample, sequenced in a study of T cell repertoires in cytomegalovirus infection. TCRdb ran MiXCR on the reads and lists one entry per CDR3 protein. The table shows tens of thousands of distinct CDR3 sequences, with approximately 39% occurring only once. Their antigens are not known. The input for sequencing was CD8+ T cells from cultured PBMCs, taken from culture after CMV antigen stimulation. The receptors were gathered from a human donor in good health (CMV status not recorded). Some clones in this sample may be carry-over from other donors' samples. Both conserved end residues are part of each CDR3. D genes are given only for firm matches. Not every row has a clone size; where given, it reads once, few, many or a size class.

J: TRBJ2-3
size: -
V: TRBV10-3
D: -
DNA: TGTGCCATCAGTGATTTGGGGGAGATTTCAGATACGCAGTATTTT
CDR3: CAISDLGEISDTQYF

J: TRBJ1-4
size: -
V: TRBV7-6
D: -
DNA: TGTGCCAGCAGCTTAAAGGCAGGGGCCTCAACTAATGAAAAACTGTTTTTT
CDR3: CASSLKAGASTNEKLFF

J: TRBJ2-3
size: -
V: TRBV12-3/TRBV12-4
D: -
DNA: TGTGCCAGCAATAATAGGGATCCCCTCACAGATACGCAGTATTTT
CDR3: CASNNRDPLTDTQYF

J: TRBJ2-2
size: -
V: TRBV13
D: TRBD2
DNA: TGTGCCAGCAGTCAGACTAGCGGCTTAAACACCGGGGAGCTGTTTTTT
CDR3: CASSQTSGLNTGELFF

J: TRBJ1-2
size: once
V: TRBV30
D: -
DNA: TGTGCCTGGACGGAGACTAACTATGGCTACACCTTC
CDR3: CAWTETNYGYTF

J: TRBJ2-7
size: many
V: TRBV7-8
D: -
DNA: TGTGCCAGCAGCGTAACCATGACGGATCCTTCCTACGAGCAGTACTTC
CDR3: CASSVTMTDPSYEQYF

J: TRBJ2-4
size: few
V: TRBV6-6
D: -
DNA: TGTGCCAGCAGTTACTCTGGAGGGACCTCCAAGGTTCAGTACTTC
CDR3: CASSYSGGTSKVQYF

J: TRBJ1-2
size: few
V: TRBV9
D: -
DNA: TGTGCCAGCAGCGTAGTAACTAACTATGGCTACACCTTC
CDR3: CASSVVTNYGYTF

J: TRBJ1-1
size: -
V: TRBV27
D: -
DNA: TGTGCCAGCAGTTTAACAGGGAGTGATGAAGCTTTCTTT
CDR3: CASSLTGSDEAFF

J: TRBJ1-5
size: few
V: TRBV15
D: TRBD1
DNA: TGTGCCACCAAACACACCCGGACAGGGGTCGGTCAGCCCCAGCATTTT
CDR3: CATKHTRTGVGQPQHF

J: TRBJ2-2
size: few
V: TRBV27
D: TRBD1
DNA: TGTGCCAGCAGTCCCACTCTCGGGGACAGGGACGGGGAGCTGTTTTTT
CDR3: CASSPTLGDRDGELFF

J: TRBJ1-5
size: few
V: TRBV7-6
D: TRBD1
DNA: TGTGCCAGCAGCCCGACAGGGGGTAGCAATCAGCCCCAGCATTTT
CDR3: CASSPTGGSNQPQHF

J: TRBJ2-7
size: -
V: TRBV6-2/TRBV6-3
D: TRBD1
DNA: TGTGCCAGCAGCCGACCGGGACAGGGGAGTCGCGAGCAGTACTTC
CDR3: CASSRPGQGSREQYF

J: TRBJ1-2
size: -
V: TRBV7-9
D: -
DNA: TGTGCCAGCAGGGGGGCACAGAACTATGGCTACACCTTC
CDR3: CASRGAQNYGYTF

J: TRBJ1-4
size: -
V: TRBV12-3/TRBV12-4
D: -
DNA: TGTGCCAGCAGGTCAAATGAAAAACTGTTTTTT
CDR3: CASRSNEKLFF

J: TRBJ1-1
size: -
V: TRBV12-3/TRBV12-4
D: -
DNA: TGTGCCAGCAGTTTAGGGGGAGTTGAAGCTTTCTTT
CDR3: CASSLGGVEAFF

J: TRBJ1-1
size: few
V: TRBV4-1
D: -
DNA: TGCGCCAGCAGCGTCGGGGAGAACACTGAAGCTTTCTTT
CDR3: CASSVGENTEAFF

J: TRBJ1-1
size: many
V: TRBV7-2
D: -
DNA: TGTGCCAGCAGCTTAGGTGGGTCAGGGCGAGCTTTCTTT
CDR3: CASSLGGSGRAFF

J: TRBJ2-4
size: -
V: TRBV6-6
D: -
DNA: TGTGCCAGCAGTTACGACGGCCCTAATCAGTACTTC
CDR3: CASSYDGPNQYF

J: TRBJ2-7
size: -
V: TRBV28
D: TRBD2
DNA: TGTGCCAGCAGTCGCCGAGGACTAGCGGGATCCTACGAGCAGTACTTC
CDR3: CASSRRGLAGSYEQYF

J: TRBJ2-1
size: -
V: TRBV19
D: -
DNA: TGTGCCAGTAGTATAGATCTTTTTAGGGGTGAGCAGTTCTTC
CDR3: CASSIDLFRGEQFF

J: TRBJ2-5
size: -
V: TRBV7-8
D: -
DNA: TGTGCCAGCAGCCCCTATTCGGGCGGGACGCAAGAGACCCAGTACTTC
CDR3: CASSPYSGGTQETQYF

J: TRBJ2-7
size: -
V: TRBV7-9
D: -
DNA: TGTGCCAGCAGCAACGCAGACGAGCAGTACTTC
CDR3: CASSNADEQYF

J: TRBJ2-1
size: -
V: TRBV20-1
D: -
DNA: TGCAGTGCTAGAGATTTCCCAGAGTACAATGAGCAGTTCTTC
CDR3: CSARDFPEYNEQFF

J: TRBJ2-7
size: few
V: TRBV5-6
D: TRBD2
DNA: TGTGCCAGCAGCTCCACTAGCGGTCTTACCTACGAGCAGTACTTC
CDR3: CASSSTSGLTYEQYF

J: TRBJ2-1
size: few
V: TRBV15
D: TRBD2
DNA: TGTGCCACCAGCAGAGAGAGGGGACTAGCGCCTTACAATGAGCAGTTCTTC
CDR3: CATSRERGLAPYNEQFF

J: TRBJ1-1
size: many
V: TRBV19
D: -
DNA: TGTGCCAGTACCTCGGGGCGGGGTGAGACAGAAGCTTTCTTT
CDR3: CASTSGRGETEAFF

J: TRBJ2-1
size: few
V: TRBV20-1
D: TRBD2
DNA: TGCAGTGCCCTACCCAGCGGGAGTTGGGGTGGGAATGAGCAGTTCTTC
CDR3: CSALPSGSWGGNEQFF

J: TRBJ2-2
size: few
V: TRBV7-7
D: -
DNA: TGTGCTTTACGGGGCAAGTCGAGCGGGGAGCTGTTTTTT
CDR3: CALRGKSSGELFF

J: TRBJ1-6
size: once
V: TRBV4-3
D: -
DNA: TGCGCCAGCAGCCAAGATATTGGCAGGGATGATTCACCCCTCCACTTT
CDR3: CASSQDIGRDDSPLHF

J: TRBJ2-4
size: -
V: TRBV19
D: -
DNA: TGTGCCAGTAGTATAGATTCCTGGGACATTCAGTACTTC
CDR3: CASSIDSWDIQYF

J: TRBJ2-7
size: few
V: TRBV7-2
D: -
DNA: TGTGCCAGCAGCCCAAACCCCTACGAGCAGTACTTC
CDR3: CASSPNPYEQYF

J: TRBJ2-3
size: -
V: TRBV11-3
D: TRBD1
DNA: TGTGCCAGCAGCTTAGATTTTACAGGGGACGCAGATACGCAGTATTTT
CDR3: CASSLDFTGDADTQYF

J: TRBJ2-2
size: -
V: TRBV9
D: -
DNA: TGTGCCAGCAGCACCCGAGTTGGGGGAGTTAACACCGGGGAGCTGTTTTTT
CDR3: CASSTRVGGVNTGELFF

J: TRBJ2-6
size: few
V: TRBV4-3
D: -
DNA: TGCGCCAGCAGCCAAGATATGAGCTCTGGGGCCAACGTCCTGACTTTC
CDR3: CASSQDMSSGANVLTF

J: TRBJ2-3
size: many
V: TRBV30
D: TRBD2
DNA: TGTGCCTGGAAACTAGCGGGAGCGACGCAGTATTTT
CDR3: CAWKLAGATQYF

J: TRBJ2-3
size: few
V: TRBV30
D: -
DNA: TGTGCCTGGACCTCTGGGCGCTACACAGATACGCAGTATTTT
CDR3: CAWTSGRYTDTQYF

J: TRBJ1-1
size: few
V: TRBV6-2/TRBV6-3
D: -
DNA: TGTGCCAGCAGGTCGGGAGTACCGAACACTGAAGCTTTCTTT
CDR3: CASRSGVPNTEAFF

J: TRBJ2-1
size: many
V: TRBV11-2
D: TRBD1
DNA: TGTGCCAGCAGCCCCCCCGCAGGACAGGGTAACAATGAGCAGTTCTTC
CDR3: CASSPPAGQGNNEQFF

J: TRBJ1-5
size: -
V: TRBV19
D: TRBD1
DNA: TGTGCCAGTAGTATTAACAGGGGGAAGGGCAATCAGCCCCAGCATTTT
CDR3: CASSINRGKGNQPQHF

J: TRBJ1-1
size: -
V: TRBV15
D: -
DNA: TGTGCCACCAGCAGAGAGGGTGGGGCTGAAGCTTTCTTT
CDR3: CATSREGGAEAFF

J: TRBJ2-3
size: -
V: TRBV9
D: -
DNA: TGTGCCAGCAGCGTAGAAGTGCCGGCAGATACGCAGTATTTT
CDR3: CASSVEVPADTQYF

J: TRBJ1-4
size: few
V: TRBV5-6
D: -
DNA: TGTGCCAGCAGCTTGCTATCACAGCTACATAATGAAAAACTGTTTTTT
CDR3: CASSLLSQLHNEKLFF

J: TRBJ1-1
size: -
V: TRBV7-6
D: -
DNA: TGTGCCAGCAGCTTAGGGGATACGATCACTGAAGCTTTCTTT
CDR3: CASSLGDTITEAFF

J: TRBJ2-7
size: -
V: TRBV29-1
D: -
DNA: TGCAGCACTACAGGGCAAGGCTCCTACGAGCAGTACTTC
CDR3: CSTTGQGSYEQYF